This TCR beta chain was captured by sequencing in a study of early T cells in non-severe SARS-CoV-2 infection (dated by TCRdb to about 2021). Looking at the study overall: TCR sequencing used bulk RNA from unsorted whole blood, so alpha and beta chains could not be paired. The investigation overall reported the following: Matching against VDJdb was skewed toward anti-spike CD8 responses, likely underestimated virus-specific expansions, and missed private and CD4 specificities.

A case-control design nested within a healthcare worker cohort in London, UK, was used, with weekly nasopharyngeal swab PCR tests and blood sampling performed. Healthcare workers were recruited between 23 and 31 March 2020, during the week of the UK lockdown, and were followed weekly for up to about 15 weeks. From the germline V gene, CDR1 is SGHRS and CDR2 is YFSETQ. Germline trimming amounts to 9 bases on V and 1 base on J, with 14 as the count of junction bases outside the gene matches. Inclusive of the bounding cysteine and phenylalanine, the CDR3 is 16 residues long. CDR3 DNA only is kept here, 48 bases in frame from base 1. Points on this clonotype: Its antigen target is currently unknown. This may arise from a read error, as a much more abundant clone is one base away.

The method was 5' RACE. Sequencing used a NextSeq 500. Unique molecular identifiers were attached to individual cDNA molecules in the TCR library protocol so that sequencing error and PCR bias could be corrected. TCR alpha and beta chains were both sequenced, and the abundances of alpha and beta sequences in each sample were closely correlated with each other. Per the authors' processing: V gene, J gene and CDR3 annotation of TCR sequences was performed with Decombinator V4. TCRs were defined as expanded if a significant change between any two time points was detected under a Poisson model with p below 0.0001. Abundances of TCRs were expressed as counts per million after normalisation to the total number of TCRs sequenced in each sample. MAIT TCRs were defined by TRAV1-2 paired with TRAJ12, TRAJ20 or TRAJ33, and iNKT TCRs by TRAV10 paired with TRAJ18. VDJdb, accessed on 1 November 2021, was searched for TCRs annotated for CMV, EBV and SARS-CoV-2, and TCRs annotated for more than one antigen were excluded. TCRdb itself trimmed the public reads at Q25 with fastp, ran MiXCR and retained productive beta chains. CDR3 protein duplicates are merged, each entry listing the most common genes and DNA. TCRdb's processing, not the authors' own work, is the source of the V and J calls. The sample table lists about 18,000 distinct CDR3 sequences, approximately 6.1% of them with a count of one. The ten largest clones represent roughly 6.3% of the sample.

The receptor chain draws on TRBV5-1 and TRBJ2-3; the central 7 bases match TRBD2. This TCR derives from an adult who was a healthcare worker with PCR-confirmed SARS-CoV-2 infection or an uninfected control (not recorded which). Sequencing was carried out using whole blood. CDR3 region: CANRPVAGPGTDTQYF. The nucleotides are TGCGCCAACAGACCGGTAGCGGGTCCTGGCACAGATACGCAGTATTTT.